This T cell receptor (beta chain) comes out of a study of blood T cell repertoires in COVID-19. Study overall: Italy, Spain and the United States were the sources of the convalescent and acute COVID-19 samples. In each case, the material was cDNA or gDNA derived from T cells, B-cell-depleted T cells, or PBMCs.

Seattle's enrolled individuals joined amid active infection and were then monitored longitudinally. How the authors handled the data: Researchers report that nucleated cell counts were estimated from reference gene primer amplification. TCRdb's copy holds only in-frame clones and misses some; the assay was immunoSEQ multiplex PCR. For V, J and clone size, that table is used; D and trimming come from the DNA. The sample shows a few hundred thousand clones, 75% to 90% of them seen only once. Trimming removed 5 bases from V and 1 base from J; junction bases left unmatched: 10. The germline CDR1 and CDR2 sequences are SGHAT and FQNNGV. The CDR3 is 16 amino acids.

The chain is built from TRBV11-2 and TRBJ1-2; 7 positions match TRBD1. The sample comprised peripheral blood. This sequence originates from a woman aged 60-70 years with COVID-19, enrolled during active disease. The CDR3 loop is CASSPRRGGYNYGYTF. Written as DNA, the CDR3 is TGTGCCAGCAGCCCTAGACGAGGGGGCTATAACTATGGCTACACCTTC.